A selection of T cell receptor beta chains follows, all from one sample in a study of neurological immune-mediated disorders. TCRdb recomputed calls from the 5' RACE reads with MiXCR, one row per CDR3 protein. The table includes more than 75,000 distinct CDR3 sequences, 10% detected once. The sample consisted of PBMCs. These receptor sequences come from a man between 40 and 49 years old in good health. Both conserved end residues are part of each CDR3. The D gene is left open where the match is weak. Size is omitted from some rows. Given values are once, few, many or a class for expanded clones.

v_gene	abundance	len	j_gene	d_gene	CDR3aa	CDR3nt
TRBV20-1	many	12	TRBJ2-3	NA	CSARDLGDTQYF	TGCAGTGCTAGAGATCTAGGCGATACGCAGTATTTT
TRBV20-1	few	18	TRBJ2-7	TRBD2	CSARDPSTSGGGGHEQYF	TGCAGTGCTAGAGACCCCTCGACTAGCGGGGGGGGAGGACACGAGCAGTACTTC
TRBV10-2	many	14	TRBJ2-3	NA	CASTSGRSTDTQYF	TGCGCCAGCACCAGCGGGCGTAGCACAGATACGCAGTATTTT
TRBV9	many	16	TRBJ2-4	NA	CASSVGQDGAKNIQYF	TGTGCCAGCAGCGTAGGGCAGGACGGAGCCAAAAACATTCAGTACTTC
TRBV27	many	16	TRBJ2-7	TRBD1	CASSTFRTGDTYEQYF	TGTGCCAGCAGTACATTTAGGACAGGGGACACCTACGAGCAGTACTTC
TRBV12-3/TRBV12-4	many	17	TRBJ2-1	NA	CASSSPGRGSPNNEQFF	TGTGCCAGCAGTTCCCCTGGTAGGGGTTCCCCCAACAATGAGCAGTTCTTC
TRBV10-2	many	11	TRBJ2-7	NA	CASTGGYEQYF	TGCGCCAGCACTGGCGGGTACGAGCAGTACTTC
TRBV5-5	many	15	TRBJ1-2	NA	CASRRIGTSAHGYTF	TGTGCCAGCAGACGAATTGGGACAAGCGCCCATGGCTACACCTTC
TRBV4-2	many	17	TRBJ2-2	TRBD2	CASSDPSGRADTGELFF	TGTGCCAGCAGTGACCCTAGCGGGAGAGCGGACACCGGGGAGCTGTTTTTT
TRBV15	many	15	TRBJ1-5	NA	CATSRDLGVGQPQHF	TGTGCCACCAGCAGAGATCTGGGGGTTGGTCAGCCCCAGCATTTT
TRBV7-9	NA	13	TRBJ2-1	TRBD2	CASRAGVPNEQFF	TGTGCCAGCAGGGCGGGAGTCCCCAATGAGCAGTTCTTC
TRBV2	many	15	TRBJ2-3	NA	CASIYSFLKADTQYF	TGTGCCAGCATCTATAGTTTTCTTAAGGCGGATACGCAGTATTTT
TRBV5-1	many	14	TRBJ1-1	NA	CASRNVGGLTEAFF	TGCGCCAGCCGAAACGTCGGGGGGCTCACTGAAGCTTTCTTT
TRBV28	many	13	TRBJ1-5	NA	CASSLNPLKAQHF	TGTGCCAGCAGTTTAAACCCCCTAAAGGCCCAGCATTTT
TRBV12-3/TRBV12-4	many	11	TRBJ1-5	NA	CASRTGGPQHF	TGTGCCAGCAGAACAGGAGGGCCCCAGCATTTT
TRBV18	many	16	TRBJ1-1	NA	CASSPQRTEQNTEAFF	TGTGCCAGCTCACCTCAGAGGACTGAGCAGAACACTGAAGCTTTCTTT
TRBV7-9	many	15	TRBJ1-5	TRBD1	CASSSQGGGIQPQHF	TGTGCCAGCAGCTCGCAGGGGGGGGGTATCCAGCCCCAGCATTTT
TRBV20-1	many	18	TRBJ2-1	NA	CSARAVEGRSFSYNEQFF	TGCAGTGCTAGAGCAGTAGAGGGACGCTCGTTCTCCTACAATGAGCAGTTCTTC
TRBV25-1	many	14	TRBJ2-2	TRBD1	CASKSNRGAGELFF	TGTGCCAGCAAAAGTAACAGGGGGGCCGGGGAGCTGTTTTTT
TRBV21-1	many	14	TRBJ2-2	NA	CALDREFNTGELFF	TGTGCCTTGGATAGGGAATTTAACACCGGGGAGCTGTTTTTT
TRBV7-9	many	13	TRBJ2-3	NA	CAGMTRLIDTQYF	TGTGCCGGGATGACCAGACTAATTGATACGCAGTATTTT
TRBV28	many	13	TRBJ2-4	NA	CASENNGRNIQYF	TGTGCCAGCGAGAATAACGGGAGAAACATTCAGTACTTC
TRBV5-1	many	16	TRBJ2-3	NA	CASSHWTEQRLDTQYF	TGCGCCAGCAGCCACTGGACAGAACAAAGGTTGGATACGCAGTATTTT